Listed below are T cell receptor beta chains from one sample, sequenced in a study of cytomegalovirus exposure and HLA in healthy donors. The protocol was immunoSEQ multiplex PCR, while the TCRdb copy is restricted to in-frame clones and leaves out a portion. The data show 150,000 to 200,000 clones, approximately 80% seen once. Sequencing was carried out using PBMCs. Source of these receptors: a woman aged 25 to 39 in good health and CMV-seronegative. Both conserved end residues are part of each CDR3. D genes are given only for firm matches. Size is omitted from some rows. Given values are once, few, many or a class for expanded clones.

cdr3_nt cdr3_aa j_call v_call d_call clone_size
TGTGCCAGCAGTTCGACTAGCGGGGCGCCCAATGAGCAGTTCTTC CASSSTSGAPNEQFF TRBJ2-1 TRBV6-5 TRBD2 NA
TGTGCCAGCAGTGATCCAATCCGGACAGGGCAGAGCAATCAGCCCCAGCATTTT CASSDPIRTGQSNQPQHF TRBJ1-5 TRBV6-1 TRBD1 NA
TGTGCCAGCAGCTTCCCAGGGGGGTACGAGCAGTACTTC CASSFPGGYEQYF TRBJ2-7 TRBV13 NA NA
TGCAGCGTACCCACAGGGGAGTCCATCAATGAGCAGTTCTTC CSVPTGESINEQFF TRBJ2-1 TRBV29-1 TRBD1 NA
TGTGCCAGCAGTACCCGGACAGGGGGCCGGTACTTC CASSTRTGGRYF TRBJ2-5 TRBV6-5 TRBD1 NA
TGTGCCAGCAGCTTCACAACCTACGAGCAGTACTTC CASSFTTYEQYF TRBJ2-7 TRBV7-9 NA NA
TGTGCCAGCAGCGTAACCGGGGGGCCGGGAGAGACCCAGTACTTC CASSVTGGPGETQYF TRBJ2-5 TRBV9 NA NA
TGTGCCAGCAGGCGGGACAGGGCAGAGACCCAGTACTTC CASRRDRAETQYF TRBJ2-5 TRBV7-2 TRBD1 NA
TGTGCCAGCAGTTACCGCTCCGTGGCGACCCAGTACTTC CASSYRSVATQYF TRBJ2-5 TRBV6-5 NA NA
TGTGCCAGCAGTGAGGCAGGTGGACTGACTAACTATGGCTACACCTTC CASSEAGGLTNYGYTF TRBJ1-2 TRBV2 NA few
TGTGCCAGCAGCGAAGACAGGGGGCTGTGGAACACCATATATTTT CASSEDRGLWNTIYF TRBJ1-3 TRBV7-9 TRBD1 few
TGTGCCAGCAGCCATGGACTAGCGGGGCGCACAGATACGCAGTATTTT CASSHGLAGRTDTQYF TRBJ2-3 TRBV5-6 TRBD2 NA
TGTGCCAGCAGCTTTGAACTGGGACTAGCGGGAGTAGAGACCCAGTACTTC CASSFELGLAGVETQYF TRBJ2-5 TRBV5-6 TRBD2 NA
TGCGCCAGCAGCCAAGATCCGGGAGGCAATTCACCCCTCCACTTT CASSQDPGGNSPLHF TRBJ1-6 TRBV4-3 NA NA
TGTGCCAGCAGAAACCGGGACAGGGGATACGAGCAGTACTTC CASRNRDRGYEQYF TRBJ2-7 TRBV28 TRBD1 NA
TGCGCCAGCAGCCACTTACCGGGACAGATAAGCACAGATACGCAGTATTTT CASSHLPGQISTDTQYF TRBJ2-3 TRBV4-1 TRBD1 NA
TGTGCCAGCAGCGAACCGGGACAGAACTACGAGCAGTACTTC CASSEPGQNYEQYF TRBJ2-7 TRBV28 TRBD1 NA
TGTGCCAGCAGTCCCTACTCACAGGGGGCAGGCACAGATACGCAGTATTTT CASSPYSQGAGTDTQYF TRBJ2-3 TRBV28 TRBD1 NA
TGTGCCAGCAGAGGACAGGGAGGCTATGGCTACACCTTC CASRGQGGYGYTF TRBJ1-2 TRBV6-1 TRBD1 NA
TGTGCCATCAGTGGTACCGGGACAGGGAGTTCACCCCTCCACTTT CAISGTGTGSSPLHF TRBJ1-6 TRBV10-3 TRBD1 NA
TGTGCCAGCAAGAGTACCCTTGAAGCTTTCTTT CASKSTLEAFF TRBJ1-1 TRBV28 NA NA
TGCGCCAGCAGCGCGGCCCTAGACGATACGCAGTATTTT CASSAALDDTQYF TRBJ2-3 TRBV4-3 NA NA
TGTGCCTGGAGTGTAGGATCGACAGGGAACTATGGCTACACCTTC CAWSVGSTGNYGYTF TRBJ1-2 TRBV30 TRBD1 NA
TGTGCCAGCAGCCCGGGCCAGGGGGCGGGTTGGGAAAAACTGTTTTTT CASSPGQGAGWEKLFF TRBJ1-4 TRBV25-1 TRBD1 NA
TGTGCCAGCAGCCATGCCACAGGGTCCTCCTACAATGAGCAGTTCTTC CASSHATGSSYNEQFF TRBJ2-1 TRBV4-2 NA NA
TGTGCCAGCAGTCCAGGACAGTCTTCCTACGAGCAGTACTTC CASSPGQSSYEQYF TRBJ2-7 TRBV13 NA NA
TGTGCTAGTGGATCCTTTTCGCTGAACGGGGAGACCCAGTACTTC CASGSFSLNGETQYF TRBJ2-5 TRBV12-5 NA NA
TGTGCCAGCAGTGCTAGCATCGCGCTCCCAGAGACCCAGTACTTC CASSASIALPETQYF TRBJ2-5 TRBV2 NA few
TGTGCCAGCAGTTTCGTCACAGGGGGTCGGGGCAATGAGCAGTTCTTC CASSFVTGGRGNEQFF TRBJ2-1 TRBV27 TRBD1 NA
TGTGCCAGCAGCCGCCTGACAGGGACTGCGGGCTCACCCCTCCACTTT CASSRLTGTAGSPLHF TRBJ1-6 TRBV5-4 TRBD1 NA
TGTGCCAGCAGCCCCGGGGCGGGAGGCTACGAGCAGTACTTC CASSPGAGGYEQYF TRBJ2-7 TRBV5-4 TRBD2 few
TGTGCCAGCAGAATCCGGGGGGCGAACACCGGGGAGCTGTTTTTT CASRIRGANTGELFF TRBJ2-2 TRBV5-6 TRBD2 few
TGTGCCAGCAGTCCTAGATACGAGCAGTACTTC CASSPRYEQYF TRBJ2-7 TRBV5-8 NA NA
TGCGCCAGCAGCCAACGAAAGGGGACTAGCGGGAAAGAGACCCAGTACTTC CASSQRKGTSGKETQYF TRBJ2-5 TRBV4-1 TRBD2 NA
TGTGCCAGCAGCTTCTACGGGGGGGCCTACGAGCAGTACTTC CASSFYGGAYEQYF TRBJ2-7 TRBV5-4 TRBD2 NA
TGTGCCAGCAGCTTAGATTACAGGGGGGATGGCTACACCTTC CASSLDYRGDGYTF TRBJ1-2 TRBV11-2 TRBD1 NA
TGCGCCAGCAGATCGACAGAGAACACTGAAGCTTTCTTT CASRSTENTEAFF TRBJ1-1 TRBV10-2 NA NA
TGTGCCAGCAGCCGCACCCAGGGGACGCACAATGAGCAGTTCTTC CASSRTQGTHNEQFF TRBJ2-1 TRBV6-5 NA NA
TGTGCCAGCAGTTACTCGTATCAGGACTACGAGCAGTACTTC CASSYSYQDYEQYF TRBJ2-7 TRBV6-5 NA NA
TGTGCCAGCAGTTCGGGGGACAGGGGAATCACAGATACGCAGTATTTT CASSSGDRGITDTQYF TRBJ2-3 TRBV27 TRBD1 NA
TGCGCCAGCAGCTTGCTCGGGGAGGGGAATCAGCCCCAGCATTTT CASSLLGEGNQPQHF TRBJ1-5 TRBV5-1 NA once
TGTGCCAGCTCGCTATCAGGAGGGCCGTACTCTGGAAACACCATATATTTT CASSLSGGPYSGNTIYF TRBJ1-3 TRBV2 NA NA
TGCGCCAGCAGCCCATTGGGCGCGGGACTAGCCGACGGTGAGCAGTTCTTC CASSPLGAGLADGEQFF TRBJ2-1 TRBV4-1 TRBD2 NA
TGTGCCAGCAGCTTACTGGGTGGCAGGGGCAATCAGCCCCAGCATTTT CASSLLGGRGNQPQHF TRBJ1-5 TRBV7-8 NA NA
TGTGCCAGCAGTTACGTGGCAGGGAAGGGGCTCTATGGCTACACCTTC CASSYVAGKGLYGYTF TRBJ1-2 TRBV6-5 NA NA
TGTGCCAGCAGCCTAACTACAGGGTTTGGGTATGGCTACACCTTC CASSLTTGFGYGYTF TRBJ1-2 TRBV7-9 NA NA
TGTGCTAGCAGCTACCGAAAGAGCTCCTACAATGAGCAGTTCTTC CASSYRKSSYNEQFF TRBJ2-1 TRBV7-7 NA NA
TGTGCCAGCAGTTTATCAGCGGGGGGAGGCGAGCAGTACTTC CASSLSAGGGEQYF TRBJ2-7 TRBV28 TRBD2 NA
TGTGCCAGCAGTTACGGGGGGAAAAACATTCAGTACTTC CASSYGGKNIQYF TRBJ2-4 TRBV6-6 NA NA
TGTGCCAGCAGCTACCGGACTAGTGGGTTTGAGACCCAGTACTTC CASSYRTSGFETQYF TRBJ2-5 TRBV7-2 TRBD2 NA
TGCAGCGTCCTAGGACAGGGGGCATCGGAGACCCAGTACTTC CSVLGQGASETQYF TRBJ2-5 TRBV29-1 TRBD1 NA
TGTGCCAGCAGCCGGCGAGCGGCGTCTAGCACAGATACGCAGTATTTT CASSRRAASSTDTQYF TRBJ2-3 TRBV7-9 NA NA
TGTGCCATCAGTATGACGGACAGGGCTGGGGAGCTGTTTTTT CAISMTDRAGELFF TRBJ2-2 TRBV10-3 TRBD1 NA